The 13 T cell receptor beta chains listed next were all sequenced from one sample in a study of T cells in Graves' hyperthyroidism and ophthalmopathy. Authors of the study amplified TCR beta CDR3 regions from RNA transcripts. A first-round RT-PCR of the TCR CDR3 used the HTBI primer set. TCRdb itself ran the multiplex PCR reads through MiXCR, one entry per CDR3 protein. The data hold about 500,000 distinct CDR3 sequences, with about 16% observed a single time. The sequencing input was blood. The receptors here all came from a woman in her 30s with Graves' ophthalmopathy.

V and J are TRBV20-1 and TRBJ2-2; 11 bases map to TRBD2. V trimming: 2 bases; J trimming: 7 bases; junction bases outside the gene matches: 12. The CDR3 consists of 17 residues. The germline V gene encodes CDR1 DFQATT and CDR2 SNEGSKA (reference sequence). CDR3 region: CSARPIRLAGTYGELFF. Here the CDR3 DNA reads TGCAGTGCTAGACCAATCCGACTAGCGGGAACATACGGGGAGCTGTTTTTT.

The sample holds many counts of this clonotype. This chain connects TRBV5-4 to TRBJ1-2; 10 nucleotides line up with TRBD1. CDR3 length: 15 amino acids. The J segment lost 3 bases and the V segment lost 4 bases, leaving 6 bases of the junction unmatched. Germline V lookup: CDR1 SGHNT, CDR2 YYREEE (reference sequence). The CDR3 DNA follows: TGTGCCAGCAGCCTCGGACAGGGGGAGGACTATGGCTACACCTTC. Translated, it gives CASSLGQGEDYGYTF.

Many counts were recorded for this clonotype. This chain connects TRBV4-2 to TRBJ2-2; the match to TRBD2 covers 10 bases. Per the germline V gene, CDR1 is LGHNA and CDR2 is YNFKEQ. The CDR3 consists of 15 residues. V was pared by 4 bases and J by 4 bases, with 3 bases of the junction left unmatched. CDR3 sequence reads: CASSPAGGPTGELFF. In DNA, the CDR3 is TGTGCCAGCAGCCCAGCGGGAGGGCCCACCGGGGAGCTGTTTTTT.

A remark on this clonotype: The germline gene is not matched at one end of the junction; a read error may be the cause. The chain is built from TRBV7-6 and TRBJ2-1; D is uncertain. CDR1 SGHVS and CDR2 FNYEAQ come from the germline V gene. This CDR3 has 13 residues. CDR3 coding DNA: TGTGCCGCAGACCGTTGCTCCTGCAATGAGCAGTTCTTC. As protein: CAADRCSCNEQFF. The whole variable domain, remainder taken from reference TRBV7-6 and TRBJ2-1, is GAGVSQSPRYKVTKRGQDVALRCDPISGHVSLYWYRQALGQGPEFLTYFNYEAQQDKSGLPNDRFSAERPEGSISTLTIQRTEQRDSAMYRCAADRCSCNEQFFGPGTRLTVL.

This clonotype was recorded many times. For the CDR3, the DNA is TGTGCCAGCAGTCCCTACCCTAGCGGGATTATCAGTGAGCAGTTCTTC. Its translation: CASSPYPSGIISEQFF. The chain joins TRBV27 to TRBJ2-1; TRBD2 aligns across 9 bases. Germline lookup yields CDR1 MNHEY and CDR2 SMNVEV (reference sequence). The CDR3 totals 16 residues. With V trimmed by 5 bases and J by 9 bases, 14 bases remained unmatched.

This clonotype was counted ten times or more. The chain recombines TRBV11-2 with TRBJ2-1; TRBD1 is a possible D gene (5 bases). The CDR3 consists of 13 residues. In germline, CDR1 is SGHAT, CDR2 FQNNGV. V dropped 6 bases and J dropped 6 bases, with 12 bases sitting between them. CDR3 sequence: CASSLTERNEQFF. DNA of the CDR3: TGTGCCAGCAGTTTGACAGAACGCAATGAGCAGTTCTTC. Based on the CDR3 plus reference TRBV11-2 and TRBJ2-1, the full variable domain is EAGVAQSPRYKIIEKRQSVAFWCNPISGHATLYWYQQILGQGPKLLIQFQNNGVVDDSQLPKDRFSAERLKGVDSTLKIQPAKLEDSAVYLCASSLTERNEQFFGPGTRLTVL.

This clonotype was seen once. J is TRBJ2-7 and V is TRBV24-1; the match to TRBD1 covers 8 bases. J gave up 3 bases and V 1 base, and 4 bases lay outside the gene matches. Germline CDR1 KGHDR, CDR2 SFDVKD. CDR3 length equals 15 residues. CDR3 protein: CATSDFLGQDYEQYF. CDR3 nucleotides: TGTGCCACCAGTGATTTTCTGGGACAGGACTACGAGCAGTACTTC.

This clonotype has a handful of counts. The rearrangement links TRBV30 to TRBJ2-3; no reliable D call. Germline V CDR1 and CDR2: GTSNPN, SVGIG (reference sequence). Trimming stripped 3 bases from V and 2 bases from J, with 15 bases between. The CDR3 covers 15 residues. The DNA of the CDR3 is TGTGCCTGGAGCTCGGCAGGAGCCCCCACAGATACGCAGTATTTT. Protein: CAWSSAGAPTDTQYF.

Of note for this clonotype: At one end, the junction sequence differs from germline, possibly due to a read error. The chain carries TRBV11-2 and TRBJ1-1; D possibly corresponds to TRBD1 (6 bases). The germline gives CDR1 SGHAT, CDR2 FQNNGV. The CDR3 contains 17 residues. Here the CDR3 reads CASSVEGPGALNTEAFF. The CDR3 nucleotides are TGTGCCAGCAGCGTAGAAGGACCAGGGGCTTTGAACACTGAAGCTTTCTTT.

This clonotype was observed a handful of times. The CDR3: CASSSRMDIQYF. In nucleotides, the CDR3 is TGTGCCAGCAGCAGCCGGATGGACATTCAGTACTTC. J is TRBJ2-4 and V is TRBV2; D is undetermined. Germline V gene sequence: CDR1 SNHLY, CDR2 FYNNEI. The CDR3 runs to 12 residues. V gave up 6 bases and J gave up 8 bases, with 11 bases separating them. Together with reference TRBV2 and TRBJ2-4, the CDR3 gives the full variable domain: EPEVTQTPSHQVTQMGQEVILRCVPISNHLYFYWYRQILGQKVEFLVSFYNNEISEKSEIFDDQFSVERPDGSNFTLKIRSTKLEDSAMYFCASSSRMDIQYFGAGTRLSVL.

This clonotype came up many times. The gene calls are TRBV7-3 and TRBJ2-7, with 9 bases fitting TRBD1. With 4 bases clipped from V and 4 bases from J, the junction kept 8 bases outside the gene matches. Germline V gives CDR1 SGHTA, CDR2 FQGTGA. The CDR3 length is 15 residues. CDR3 protein: CASSYTGGAGYEQYF. The CDR3, as DNA: TGTGCCAGCAGCTACACAGGGGGCGCGGGGTACGAGCAGTACTTC.

The J gene is TRBJ1-2, the V gene TRBV7-9, with 7 bases that match TRBD1. The CDR3 extends over 17 amino acids. The junction had 10 bases not matched to a gene; V was cut back by 1 base and J by 2 bases. Germline values: CDR1 SEHNR, CDR2 FQNEAQ (reference sequence). The CDR3 DNA reads as TGTGCCAGCAGCTTAGGGCTATTGGACAGGATGAACTATGGCTACACCTTC. Protein product: CASSLGLLDRMNYGYTF.

This clonotype was detected only a few times. The V gene is TRBV30, the J gene TRBJ2-5; possibly TRBD2 for D (5 bases). With 3 bases removed from V and 5 bases from J, the gap between germline ends came to 13 bases. The CDR3 contains 13 residues. The germline CDR1 and CDR2 sequences are GTSNPN and SVGIG (reference sequence). CDR3 sequence: CAWSRVSGETQYF. The CDR3 region has the DNA TGTGCCTGGAGCCGGGTTTCGGGGGAGACCCAGTACTTC. Full variable domain (outside the CDR3, taken from reference TRBV30 and TRBJ2-5): SQTIHQWPATLVQPVGSPLSLECTVEGTSNPNLYWYRQAAGRGLQLLFYSVGIGQISSEVPQNLSASRPQDRQFILSSKKLLLSDSGFYLCAWSRVSGETQYFGPGTRLLVL.